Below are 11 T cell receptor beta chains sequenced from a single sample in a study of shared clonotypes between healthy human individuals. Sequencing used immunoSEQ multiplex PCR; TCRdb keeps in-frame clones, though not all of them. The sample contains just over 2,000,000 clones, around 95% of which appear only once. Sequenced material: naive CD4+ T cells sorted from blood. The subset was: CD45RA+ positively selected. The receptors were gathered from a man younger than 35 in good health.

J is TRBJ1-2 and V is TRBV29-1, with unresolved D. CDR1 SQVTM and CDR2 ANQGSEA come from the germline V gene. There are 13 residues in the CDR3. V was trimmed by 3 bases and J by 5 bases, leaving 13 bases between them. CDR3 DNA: TGCAGCGTTGATAAGTCATCCACTTATGGCTACACCTTC. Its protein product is CSVDKSSTYGYTF.

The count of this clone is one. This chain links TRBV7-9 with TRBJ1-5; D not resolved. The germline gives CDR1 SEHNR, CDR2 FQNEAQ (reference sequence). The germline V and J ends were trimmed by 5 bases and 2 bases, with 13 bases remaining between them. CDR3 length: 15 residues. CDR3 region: CASSASVQGNQPQHF. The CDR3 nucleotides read TGTGCCAGCAGCGCTAGTGTGCAAGGCAATCAGCCCCAGCATTTT.

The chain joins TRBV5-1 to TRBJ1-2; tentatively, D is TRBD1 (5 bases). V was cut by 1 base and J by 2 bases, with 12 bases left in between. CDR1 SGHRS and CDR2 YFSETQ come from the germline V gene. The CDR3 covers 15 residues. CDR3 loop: CASSLLGDKNYGYTF. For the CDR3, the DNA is TGCGCCAGCAGCTTGTTGGGGGATAAGAACTATGGCTACACCTTC.

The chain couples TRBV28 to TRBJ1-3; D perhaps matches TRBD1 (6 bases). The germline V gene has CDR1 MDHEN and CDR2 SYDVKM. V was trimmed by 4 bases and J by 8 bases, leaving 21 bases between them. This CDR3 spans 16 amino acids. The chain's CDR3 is CASSSPHWRGAHTIYF. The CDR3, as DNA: TGTGCCAGCAGTTCGCCCCACTGGCGGGGGGCGCACACCATATATTTT.

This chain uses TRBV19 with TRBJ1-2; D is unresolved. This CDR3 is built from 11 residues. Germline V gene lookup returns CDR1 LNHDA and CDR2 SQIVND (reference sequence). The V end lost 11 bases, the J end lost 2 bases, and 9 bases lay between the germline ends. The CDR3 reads CAARGNYGYTF. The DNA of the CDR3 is TGTGCCGCCCGAGGAAACTATGGCTACACCTTC.

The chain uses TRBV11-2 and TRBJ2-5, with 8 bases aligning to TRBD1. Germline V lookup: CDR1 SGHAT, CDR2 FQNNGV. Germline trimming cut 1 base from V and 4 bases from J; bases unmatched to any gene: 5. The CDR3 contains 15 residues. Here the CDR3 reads CASSLVTGEGETQYF. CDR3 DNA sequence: TGTGCCAGCAGCTTAGTGACAGGGGAAGGAGAGACCCAGTACTTC.

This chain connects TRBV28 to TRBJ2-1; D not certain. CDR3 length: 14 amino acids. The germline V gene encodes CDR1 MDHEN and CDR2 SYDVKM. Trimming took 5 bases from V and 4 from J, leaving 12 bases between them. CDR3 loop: CASSPGRPYNEQFF. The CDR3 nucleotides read TGTGCCAGCAGTCCCGGCCGGCCTTACAATGAGCAGTTCTTC. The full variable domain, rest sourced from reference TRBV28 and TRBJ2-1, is DVKVTQSSRYLVKRTGEKVFLECVQDMDHENMFWYRQDPGLGLRLIYFSYDVKMKEKGDIPEGYSVSREKKERFSLILESASTNQTSMYLCASSPGRPYNEQFFGPGTRLTVL.

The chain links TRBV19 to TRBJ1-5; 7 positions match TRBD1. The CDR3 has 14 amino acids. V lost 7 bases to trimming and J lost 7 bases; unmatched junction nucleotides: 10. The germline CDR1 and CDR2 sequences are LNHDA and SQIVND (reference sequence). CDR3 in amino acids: CASNRQGMGQPQHF. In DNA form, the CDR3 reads TGTGCCAGTAATAGACAGGGAATGGGGCAGCCCCAGCATTTT.

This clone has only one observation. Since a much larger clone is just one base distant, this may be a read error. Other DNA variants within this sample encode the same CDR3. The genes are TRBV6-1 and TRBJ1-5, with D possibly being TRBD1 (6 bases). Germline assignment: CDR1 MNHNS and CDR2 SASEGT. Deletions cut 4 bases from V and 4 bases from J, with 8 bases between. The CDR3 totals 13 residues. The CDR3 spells CASSGTGNQPQHF. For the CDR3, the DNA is TGTGCCAGCAGTGGTACAGGGAATCAGCCCCAGCATTTT.

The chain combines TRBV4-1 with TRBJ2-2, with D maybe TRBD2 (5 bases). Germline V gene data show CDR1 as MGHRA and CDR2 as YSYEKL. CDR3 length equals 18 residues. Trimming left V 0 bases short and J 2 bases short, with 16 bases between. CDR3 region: CASSQDGLGAVNTGELFF. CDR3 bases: TGCGCCAGCAGCCAAGATGGCTTAGGAGCGGTTAACACCGGGGAGCTGTTTTTT.

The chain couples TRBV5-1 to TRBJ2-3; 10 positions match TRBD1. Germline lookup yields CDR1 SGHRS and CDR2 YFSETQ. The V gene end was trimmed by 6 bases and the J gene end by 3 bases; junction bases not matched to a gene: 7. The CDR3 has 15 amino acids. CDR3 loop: CASKLAGQGTDTQYF. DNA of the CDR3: TGCGCCAGCAAGCTTGCGGGACAGGGGACAGATACGCAGTATTTT.